This record looks at one T cell receptor (beta chain) sequence and its context. Its cognate antigen is unknown. The sample comes from a study of CD8 T cells in ankylosing spondylitis. Findings and limits, study-wide: Among TCR beta sequences, a motif of several highly homologous variants appeared characteristic of ankylosing spondylitis blood.

TCRdb redid the calling of the 5' RACE reads with MiXCR, one entry per CDR3 protein. Among 250,000 to 350,000 distinct CDR3 sequences listed, 8% were seen once. The sequence came from a male donor with ankylosing spondylitis. Source material: blood, either unsorted or a sorted T cell fraction (not recorded which).

The CDR3 nucleotides read TGCAGCGTTGTCAGGGGGCGGCAAGAGACCCAGTACTTC. Its protein is CSVVRGRQETQYF. The chain combines TRBV29-1 with TRBJ2-5, with 8 bases matching TRBD1. CDR3 length: 13 residues. V was clipped by 4 bases and J by 2 bases; unmatched bases: 3. Germline assignment: CDR1 SQVTM and CDR2 ANQGSEA.